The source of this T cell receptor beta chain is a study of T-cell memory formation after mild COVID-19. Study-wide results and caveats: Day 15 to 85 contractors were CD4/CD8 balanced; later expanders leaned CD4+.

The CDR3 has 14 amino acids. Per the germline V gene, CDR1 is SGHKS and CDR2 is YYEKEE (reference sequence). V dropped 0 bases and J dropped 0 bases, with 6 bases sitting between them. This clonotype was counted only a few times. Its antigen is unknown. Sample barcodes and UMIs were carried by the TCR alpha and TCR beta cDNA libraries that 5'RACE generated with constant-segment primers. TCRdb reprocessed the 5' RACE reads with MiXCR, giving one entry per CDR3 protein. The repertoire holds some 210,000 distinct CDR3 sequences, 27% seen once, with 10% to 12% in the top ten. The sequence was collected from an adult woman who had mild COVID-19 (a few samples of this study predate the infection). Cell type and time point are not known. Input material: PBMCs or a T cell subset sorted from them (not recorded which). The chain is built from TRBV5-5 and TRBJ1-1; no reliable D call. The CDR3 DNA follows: TGTGCCAGCAGCTTGGAACCAGTGAACACTGAAGCTTTCTTT. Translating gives CASSLEPVNTEAFF.